This TCR beta chain came from a study of shared clonotypes between healthy human individuals. Each PCR replicate from the sorted subsets contained about 210 ng DNA, which is about 31,000 T cell genomes. TCRdb's table, derived via immunoSEQ multiplex PCR, lists solely in-frame clones and lacks some. The sample includes over a million clones, approximately 98.5% of them seen just once. CDR1 is LNHDA, CDR2 SQIVND, per germline (reference sequence). The CDR3 extends over 15 amino acids. With 7 bases clipped from V and 4 bases from J, the junction kept 8 bases outside the gene matches. This TCR was sampled from a man aged 30 to 39 in good health. This chain links TRBV19 with TRBJ1-5, with 9 bases aligning to TRBD1. Sequencing was carried out using naive CD4+ T cells sorted from blood. Subset given: CD45RA+ positively selected. This CDR3 is CASTSGQGKNQPQHF. Here the CDR3 DNA reads TGTGCCAGTACCTCGGGACAGGGAAAAAATCAGCCCCAGCATTTT.